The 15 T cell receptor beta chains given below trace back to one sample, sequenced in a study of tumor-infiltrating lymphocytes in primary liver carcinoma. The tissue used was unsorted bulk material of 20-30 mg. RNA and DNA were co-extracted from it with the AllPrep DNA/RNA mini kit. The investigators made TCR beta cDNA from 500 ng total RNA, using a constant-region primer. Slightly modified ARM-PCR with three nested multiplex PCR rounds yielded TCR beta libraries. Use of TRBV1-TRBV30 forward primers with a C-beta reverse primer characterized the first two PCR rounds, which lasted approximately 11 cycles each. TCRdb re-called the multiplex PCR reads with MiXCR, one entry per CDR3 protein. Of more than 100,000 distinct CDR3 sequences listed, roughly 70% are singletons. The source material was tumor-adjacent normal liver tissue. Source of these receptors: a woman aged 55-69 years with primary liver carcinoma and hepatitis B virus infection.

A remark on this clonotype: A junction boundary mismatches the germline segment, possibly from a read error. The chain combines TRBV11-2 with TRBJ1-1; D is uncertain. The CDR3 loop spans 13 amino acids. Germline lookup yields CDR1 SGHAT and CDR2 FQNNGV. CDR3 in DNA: TGTGACAGCAACTTAGTGCGGTACGCTGAAGCTTTATTT. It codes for CDSNLVRYAEALF.

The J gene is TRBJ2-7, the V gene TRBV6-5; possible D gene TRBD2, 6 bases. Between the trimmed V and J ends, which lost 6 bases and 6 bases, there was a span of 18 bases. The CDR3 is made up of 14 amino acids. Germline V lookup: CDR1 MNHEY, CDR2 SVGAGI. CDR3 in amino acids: CASRSDGSSCEQYF. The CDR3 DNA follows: TGTGCCAGCAGATCGGACGGGAGCTCTTGCGAGCAGTACTTC.

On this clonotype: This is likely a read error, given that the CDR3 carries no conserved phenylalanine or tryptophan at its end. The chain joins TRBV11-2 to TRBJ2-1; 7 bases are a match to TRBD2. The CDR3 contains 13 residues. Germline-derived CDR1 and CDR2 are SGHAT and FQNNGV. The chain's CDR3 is CAISSGKHNEQFV. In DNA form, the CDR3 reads TGTGCCATCAGCAGCGGGAAGCACAATGAGCAGTTCGTC.

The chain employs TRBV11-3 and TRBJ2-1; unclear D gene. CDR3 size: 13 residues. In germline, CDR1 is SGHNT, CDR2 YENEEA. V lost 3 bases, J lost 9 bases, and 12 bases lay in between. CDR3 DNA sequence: TGTGCCAGCAGCTTCGCGCCTCCGCTTGAGCAGTTCTTC. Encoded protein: CASSFAPPLEQFF.

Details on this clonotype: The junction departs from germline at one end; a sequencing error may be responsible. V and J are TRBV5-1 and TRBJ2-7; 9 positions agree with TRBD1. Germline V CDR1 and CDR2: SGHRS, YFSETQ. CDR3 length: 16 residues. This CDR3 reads CASSSDGQGLVYDQYF. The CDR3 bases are TGCGCCAGCAGCTCGGATGGACAGGGGTTGGTCTACGATCAGTACTTC.

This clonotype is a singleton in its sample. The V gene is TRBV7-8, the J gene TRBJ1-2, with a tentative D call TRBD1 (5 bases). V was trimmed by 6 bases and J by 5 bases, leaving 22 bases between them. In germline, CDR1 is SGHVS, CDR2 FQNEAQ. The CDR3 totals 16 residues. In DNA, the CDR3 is TGTGCCAGCAGTCGTGTCTTGGAACAGGCGAAGTATGGCTACACCTTC. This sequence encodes CASSRVLEQAKYGYTF.

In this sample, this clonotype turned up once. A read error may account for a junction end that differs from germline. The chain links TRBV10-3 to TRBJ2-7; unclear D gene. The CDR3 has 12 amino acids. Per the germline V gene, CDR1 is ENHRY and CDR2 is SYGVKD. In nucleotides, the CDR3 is TGTGCCGTTGCGTCCCTTTCCTACGAGCGGTACTTC. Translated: CAVASLSYERYF.

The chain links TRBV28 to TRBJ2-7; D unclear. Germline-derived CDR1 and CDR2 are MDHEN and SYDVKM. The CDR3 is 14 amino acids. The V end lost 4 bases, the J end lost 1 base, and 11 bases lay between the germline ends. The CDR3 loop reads CASSSVLPSYEQYF. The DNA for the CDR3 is TGTGCCAGCAGTTCGGTCTTACCTTCCTACGAGCAGTACTTC.

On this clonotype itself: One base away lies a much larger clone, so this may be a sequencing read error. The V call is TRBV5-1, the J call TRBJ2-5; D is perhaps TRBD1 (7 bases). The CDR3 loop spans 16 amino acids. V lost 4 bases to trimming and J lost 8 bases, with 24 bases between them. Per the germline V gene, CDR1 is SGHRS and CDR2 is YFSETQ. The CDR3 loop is CASSIGQVGDSATQYF. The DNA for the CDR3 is TGCGCCAGCAGCATTGGACAGGTAGGGGACTCAGCAACCCAGTACTTC.

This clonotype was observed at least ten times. The CDR3 sequence is CASSAIDHSYEQYF. In DNA form, the CDR3 reads TGTGCCAGCAGTGCAATCGACCACTCCTACGAGCAGTACTTC. This chain joins TRBV6-5 and TRBJ2-7; D gene uncertain. V was clipped by 5 bases and J by 0 bases, with 11 bases between them. Germline V gene sequence: CDR1 MNHEY, CDR2 SVGAGI. CDR3 size: 14 residues.

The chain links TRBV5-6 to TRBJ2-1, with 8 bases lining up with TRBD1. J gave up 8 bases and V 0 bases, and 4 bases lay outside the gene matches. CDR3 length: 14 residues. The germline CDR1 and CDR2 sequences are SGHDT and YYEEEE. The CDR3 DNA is TGTGCCAGCAGCTTGGTAGACAGGGGACATGAGCAGTTCTTC. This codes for CASSLVDRGHEQFF.

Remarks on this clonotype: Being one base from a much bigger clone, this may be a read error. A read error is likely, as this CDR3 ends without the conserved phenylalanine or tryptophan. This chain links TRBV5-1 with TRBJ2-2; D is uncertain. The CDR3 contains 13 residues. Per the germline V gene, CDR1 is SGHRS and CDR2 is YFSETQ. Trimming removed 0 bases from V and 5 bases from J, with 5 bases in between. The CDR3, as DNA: TGCGCCAGCAGCTTGGCCCCGACCGGGGAGCTGTTTATT. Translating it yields CASSLAPTGELFI.

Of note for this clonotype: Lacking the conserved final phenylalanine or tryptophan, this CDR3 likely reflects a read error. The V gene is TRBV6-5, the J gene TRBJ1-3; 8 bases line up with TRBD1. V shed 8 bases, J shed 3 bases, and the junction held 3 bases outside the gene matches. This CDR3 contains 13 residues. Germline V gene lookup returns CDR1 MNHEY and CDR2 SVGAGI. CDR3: CASDTGGGNTIYL. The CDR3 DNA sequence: TGTGCCAGCGATACAGGGGGTGGAAACACCATATATCTT.

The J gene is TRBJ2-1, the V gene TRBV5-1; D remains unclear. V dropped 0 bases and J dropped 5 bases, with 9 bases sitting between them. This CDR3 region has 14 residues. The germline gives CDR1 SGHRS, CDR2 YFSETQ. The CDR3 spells CASSLAPRDNEQFF. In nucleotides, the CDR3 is TGCGCCAGCAGCTTGGCCCCACGCGACAATGAGCAGTTCTTC.

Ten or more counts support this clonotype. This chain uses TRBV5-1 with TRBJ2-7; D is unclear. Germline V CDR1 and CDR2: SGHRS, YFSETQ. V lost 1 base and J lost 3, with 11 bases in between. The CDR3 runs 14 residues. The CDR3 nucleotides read TGCGCCAGCAGCTTGTTCGCGGCAAGCTACGAGCAGTACTTC. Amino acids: CASSLFAASYEQYF.